This TCR beta chain was observed in a study of blood T cell repertoires in COVID-19. At the level of the study: Italy, Spain and the United States were the sources of the convalescent and acute COVID-19 samples.

Authors' analysis steps: Reference gene primer amplification gave estimated nucleated cell counts. Produced via immunoSEQ multiplex PCR; TCRdb's table is partial and in-frame only. V and J calls and clone size follow that table, whereas D and trimming were derived from the DNA. Here the sample spans 20,000 to 25,000 clones, 85% to 90% being singletons. V was clipped by 0 bases and J by 7 bases, with 13 bases between them. The CDR3 has 15 amino acids. Germline V gene sequence: CDR1 MRHNA, CDR2 SNTAGT. The V call is TRBV6-4, the J call TRBJ1-5; weak D call: TRBD1 (6 bases). The origin of this receptor is a woman older than 75 with active COVID-19. Sequencing was done on a sample of peripheral blood. This CDR3 is CASSDSWTVGQPQHF. DNA of the CDR3: TGTGCCAGCAGTGACTCCTGGACAGTGGGACAGCCCCAGCATTTT.